This is a list of T cell receptor beta chains from one sample in a study of blood T cell repertoires in COVID-19. Sequenced by immunoSEQ multiplex PCR; TCRdb stores in-frame clones only, minus some. The sample comprises some 220,000 clones, approximately 86% of which are singletons, and over 0.95% rests with the top ten. The sequencing sample was made of peripheral blood. These receptors came from a woman aged 25 to 45 with COVID-19, enrolled during active disease. Each CDR3 is given with its conserved first and last residue. Each record gives: D gene, V gene, J gene, clone size, CDR3 DNA, CDR3 protein. A D gene is named only where the DNA matches it firmly. Rows give clone size only sometimes, using once, few, many, or a class for an expanded clone.

-	TRBV5-1	TRBJ1-1	-	TGCGCCAGCAGCTGGGGGACACAGAACACTGAAGCTTTCTTT	CASSWGTQNTEAFF
-	TRBV7-2	TRBJ1-1	-	TGTGCCAGCAGCTTAGGGGCGACAGTCATAGCTTTCTTT	CASSLGATVIAFF
TRBD2	TRBV6-5	TRBJ2-1	-	TGTGCCAGCAGCGCCAGCGGGTGGGCGGGGGATGAGCAGTTCTTC	CASSASGWAGDEQFF
TRBD1	TRBV2	TRBJ1-1	-	TGTGCCAGCAGTGCAGACAGGGGCACTGAAGCTTTCTTT	CASSADRGTEAFF
-	TRBV6-5	TRBJ2-3	-	TGTGCCAGCAGTCTTTTTAGCACAGATACGCAGTATTTT	CASSLFSTDTQYF
TRBD1	TRBV5-1	TRBJ1-1	-	TGCGCCAGCAGCTTGGCCAGAAGGGCAGGGGGCGCGAGGGTAGTGAACACTGAAGCTTTCTTT	CASSLARRAGGARVVNTEAFF
TRBD1	TRBV18	TRBJ1-5	few	TGTGCCAGCTCACCTGACAGGGGTAGGACCCAGCATTTT	CASSPDRGRTQHF
TRBD1	TRBV3-1/TRBV3-2	TRBJ2-1	-	TGTGCCAGCAGCCAAGCGCCGGGACAGGGGGCGAATGAGCAGTTCTTC	CASSQAPGQGANEQFF
-	TRBV27	TRBJ1-1	-	TGTGCCAGCAGTTTGGAGGGGTATGGTGAAGCTTTCTTT	CASSLEGYGEAFF
TRBD2	TRBV29-1	TRBJ2-1	-	TGCAGCGTAGATGGACTAGCTGCGTCTAGAAGTAATGAGCAGTTCTTC	CSVDGLAASRSNEQFF
TRBD2	TRBV9	TRBJ2-2	-	TGTGCCAGCAGCACCCTTAGCGGGAGGGCCGCTAACACCGGGGAGCTGTTTTTT	CASSTLSGRAANTGELFF
-	TRBV7-2	TRBJ1-1	-	TGTGCCAGCAGCTTACAAGGACAGTCCTATGCCTCGGGAGCTTTCTTT	CASSLQGQSYASGAFF
TRBD2	TRBV5-1	TRBJ2-7	-	TGCGCCAGCAGCCCGGGACTAGCGGGAGTTGACGAGCAGTACTTC	CASSPGLAGVDEQYF
-	TRBV21-1	TRBJ2-7	-	TGTGCCAGCAGCAAAGTCTGCAGCCCCCAGTCGGACAAAGACAGGGCCTACGAGCAGTACTTC	CASSKVCSPQSDKDRAYEQYF
-	TRBV6-5	TRBJ2-7	-	TGTGCCACGACTACTGGCTCCTACGAGCAGTACTTC	CATTTGSYEQYF
-	TRBV4-3	TRBJ1-1	-	TGCGCCAGCAGCCAAGATCTAGGGGTGGGGAACACTGAAGCTTTCTTT	CASSQDLGVGNTEAFF
-	TRBV11-3	TRBJ1-1	-	TGTGCCAGCAGCTTGGGGGGGGCCCTCGGCACTGAAGCTTTCTTT	CASSLGGALGTEAFF
-	TRBV28	TRBJ1-2	-	TGTGCCAGCAGTTTAGAGGGCAGGGGAAGGGACTACACCTTC	CASSLEGRGRDYTF
TRBD1	TRBV6-2/TRBV6-3	TRBJ2-5	-	TGTGCCAGCAGTAGGGACAGGCAGTACCAAGAGACCCAGTACTTC	CASSRDRQYQETQYF
TRBD2	TRBV9	TRBJ2-1	-	TGTGCCAGCAGCCCAGCGGAGGGAAGTAAAGGACTAGCGGGATTGAATGAGCAGTTCTTC	CASSPAEGSKGLAGLNEQFF